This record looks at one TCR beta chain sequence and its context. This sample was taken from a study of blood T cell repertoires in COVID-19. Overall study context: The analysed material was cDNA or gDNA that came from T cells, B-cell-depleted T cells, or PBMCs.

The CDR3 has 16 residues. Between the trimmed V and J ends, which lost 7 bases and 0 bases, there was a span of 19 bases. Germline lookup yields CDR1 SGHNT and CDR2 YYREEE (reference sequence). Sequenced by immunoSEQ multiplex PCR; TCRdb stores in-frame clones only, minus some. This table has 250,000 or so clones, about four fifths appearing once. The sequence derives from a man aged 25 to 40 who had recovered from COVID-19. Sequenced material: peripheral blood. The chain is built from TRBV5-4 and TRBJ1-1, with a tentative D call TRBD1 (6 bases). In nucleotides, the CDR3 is TGTGCCAGCGGCGCGGGGGGCTTGGTCATGAACACTGAAGCTTTCTTT. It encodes CASGAGGLVMNTEAFF.